This section outlines one T cell receptor beta chain sequence together with its context. The data originate from a study of identifying expanded T cells in peripheral blood. The J segment lost 8 bases and the V segment lost 1 base, leaving 11 bases of the junction unmatched. In germline, CDR1 is SEHNR, CDR2 FQNEAQ (reference sequence). The CDR3 consists of 16 residues. The method was immunoSEQ multiplex PCR; TCRdb's version includes in-frame clones alone and lacks a portion of them. The top ten hold 3% to 3.5% of the sample, which has 95,000 to 150,000 clones, approximately 80% seen once. The V call is TRBV7-9, the J call TRBJ2-1, with 7 bases matching TRBD1. The sequencing sample was made of blood. The TCR sequence derives from a person aged 18 to 69 in good health. As DNA, the CDR3 is TGTGCCAGCAGCTTAGGTCTTGGGACAGATCTTCATGAGCAGTTCTTC. Translated, it gives CASSLGLGTDLHEQFF.